This TCR beta chain was captured by sequencing in a study of T cell repertoires in cytomegalovirus infection. CDR1 is SGDLS, CDR2 YYNGEE, per germline. The CDR3 runs to 14 residues. Trimming pared 0 bases from V and 6 bases from J, leaving 11 bases between. One entry per CDR3 protein results from TCRdb running MiXCR on the reads. This table has 300,000 or so distinct CDR3 sequences, roughly 25% appearing once. V is TRBV9 and J is TRBJ2-3; no definite D call. Sequencing was carried out using PBMCs. This TCR came from a human donor in good health (CMV status not recorded). Some clones in this sample may be carry-over from other donors' samples. In nucleotides, the CDR3 is TGTGCCAGCAGCGTAGCCCTAGGTTTGGATACGCAGTATTTT. The encoded protein is CASSVALGLDTQYF.